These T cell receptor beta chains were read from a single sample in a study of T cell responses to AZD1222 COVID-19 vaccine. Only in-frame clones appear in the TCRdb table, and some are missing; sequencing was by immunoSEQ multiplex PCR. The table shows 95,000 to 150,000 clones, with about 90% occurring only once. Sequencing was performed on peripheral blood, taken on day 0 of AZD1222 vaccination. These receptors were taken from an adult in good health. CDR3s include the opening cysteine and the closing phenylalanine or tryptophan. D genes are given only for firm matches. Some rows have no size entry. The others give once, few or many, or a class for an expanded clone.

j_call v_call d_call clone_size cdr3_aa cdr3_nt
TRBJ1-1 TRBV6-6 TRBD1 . CATGDRVGTEAFF TGTGCCACCGGGGACAGGGTGGGCACTGAAGCTTTCTTT
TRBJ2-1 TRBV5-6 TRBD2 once CASSQQGLAGGDEQFF TGTGCCAGCAGCCAGCAGGGACTAGCGGGGGGCGATGAGCAGTTCTTC
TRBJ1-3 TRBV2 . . CASSEGTAFVNTIYF TGTGCCAGCAGTGAAGGGACAGCCTTCGTCAACACCATATATTTT
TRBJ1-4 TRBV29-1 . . CSVDIGGINEKLFF TGCAGCGTTGATATTGGGGGGATTAATGAAAAACTGTTTTTT
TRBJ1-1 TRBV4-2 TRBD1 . CASSQDLDREMNTEAFF TGTGCCAGCAGCCAAGATTTGGACAGGGAAATGAACACTGAAGCTTTCTTT
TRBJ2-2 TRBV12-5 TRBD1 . CASGLGQGANTGELFF TGTGCTAGTGGTTTGGGACAGGGGGCGAACACCGGGGAGCTGTTTTTT
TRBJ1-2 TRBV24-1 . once CATSDHSGYTF TGTGCCACCAGTGATCACAGTGGCTACACCTTC
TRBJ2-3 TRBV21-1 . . CASSKALYRERGTTYTDTQYF TGTGCCAGCAGCAAAGCGCTTTATAGGGAGCGGGGGACCACTTACACAGATACGCAGTATTTT
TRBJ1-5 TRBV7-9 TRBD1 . CASSLGTGVLQPQHF TGTGCCAGCAGCTTAGGGACAGGGGTACTACAGCCCCAGCATTTT
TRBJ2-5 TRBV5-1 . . CASSWGDRSYQETQYF TGCGCCAGCAGCTGGGGGGACAGATCGTACCAAGAGACCCAGTACTTC
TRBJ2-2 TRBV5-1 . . CASSSFGGGDTGELFF TGCGCCAGCAGCTCGTTTGGAGGAGGGGACACCGGGGAGCTGTTTTTT
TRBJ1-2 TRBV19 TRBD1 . CASSKTGGLINYGYTF TGTGCCAGTAGTAAGACAGGGGGCCTTATTAACTATGGCTACACCTTC